These T cell receptor beta chains were read from a single sample in a study of long-term antiretroviral therapy in people with HIV. Using immunoSEQ multiplex PCR, the repertoire was profiled, and TCRdb retains in-frame clones only, with some absent. There are about 25,000 clones in the sample; roughly 89% occur only once, and approximately 9.3% lies in the top ten. The material was unsorted PBMCs, obtained 1.8 years before starting antiretroviral therapy. The receptor set was obtained from a man aged 50-59 years with HIV. Both conserved end residues are part of each CDR3. D genes are given only for firm matches. Clone size is stated in some rows and not others, as once, few, many or a class when expanded.

j_gene: TRBJ2-7
d_gene: .
v_gene: TRBV11-1
abundance: .
CDR3nt: TGTGCCAGCAGCTTAGATCGGTCCTACGAGCAGTACTTC
CDR3aa: CASSLDRSYEQYF

j_gene: TRBJ2-2
d_gene: .
v_gene: TRBV5-1
abundance: once
CDR3nt: TGCGCCAGCAGCCCAACAGGGTCGAGGACCGGGGAGCTGTTTTTT
CDR3aa: CASSPTGSRTGELFF

j_gene: TRBJ2-1
d_gene: TRBD2
v_gene: TRBV7-3
abundance: .
CDR3nt: TGTGCCAGCAGCTCAAGGACTAGCAGCTCCTACAATGAGCAGTTCTTC
CDR3aa: CASSSRTSSSYNEQFF

j_gene: TRBJ2-1
d_gene: .
v_gene: TRBV29-1
abundance: .
CDR3nt: TGCAGCTCCGGGCCGGACTACAATGAGCAGTTCTTC
CDR3aa: CSSGPDYNEQFF

j_gene: TRBJ1-3
d_gene: .
v_gene: TRBV4-2
abundance: once
CDR3nt: TGTGCCAGCAGCCCCGAAATACGACACCAAAACACCATATATTTT
CDR3aa: CASSPEIRHQNTIYF

j_gene: TRBJ2-3
d_gene: .
v_gene: TRBV18
abundance: once
CDR3nt: TGTGCCAGCTCCCCATCACGTTCGGGAACCACAGATACGCAGTATTTT
CDR3aa: CASSPSRSGTTDTQYF

j_gene: TRBJ2-5
d_gene: .
v_gene: TRBV5-6
abundance: once
CDR3nt: TGTGCCAGCAGCTTGGTTGGTCGGGGTGGAGCAGAGACCCAGTACTTC
CDR3aa: CASSLVGRGGAETQYF

j_gene: TRBJ2-7
d_gene: .
v_gene: TRBV6-1
abundance: .
CDR3nt: TGTGCCAGCAGTGAAGTTACGCCTCCCTACGAGCAGTACTTC
CDR3aa: CASSEVTPPYEQYF

j_gene: TRBJ2-3
d_gene: TRBD2
v_gene: TRBV5-4
abundance: .
CDR3nt: TGTGCCAGCAGCTTACCCCCCAGCGGGGGCACAGATACGCAGTATTTT
CDR3aa: CASSLPPSGGTDTQYF

j_gene: TRBJ2-1
d_gene: .
v_gene: TRBV4-1
abundance: .
CDR3nt: TGCGCCAGCAGCCACAGGGATGGCCCTGGAGGGCAGTTCTTC
CDR3aa: CASSHRDGPGGQFF

j_gene: TRBJ1-4
d_gene: .
v_gene: TRBV21-1
abundance: .
CDR3nt: TGTGCCAGCAGCAAGCGGGGACAGATTAATGAAAAACTGTTTTTT
CDR3aa: CASSKRGQINEKLFF

j_gene: TRBJ2-3
d_gene: TRBD2
v_gene: TRBV5-8
abundance: .
CDR3nt: TGTGCCAGCAGCTTGAGCGGGAGGGGAGATACGCAGTATTTT
CDR3aa: CASSLSGRGDTQYF

j_gene: TRBJ2-7
d_gene: .
v_gene: TRBV18
abundance: .
CDR3nt: TGTGCCAGCTCACTATTAGAAGCGGCAGAGCAGTACTTC
CDR3aa: CASSLLEAAEQYF

j_gene: TRBJ1-2
d_gene: TRBD1
v_gene: TRBV6-5
abundance: .
CDR3nt: TGTGCCAGCAGTTATTGGACAGGGGTTAACTATGGCTACACCTTC
CDR3aa: CASSYWTGVNYGYTF

j_gene: TRBJ2-7
d_gene: .
v_gene: TRBV5-6
abundance: .
CDR3nt: TGTGCCAGCAGCTTGGCCATGGACCCTGAATACGAGCAGTACTTC
CDR3aa: CASSLAMDPEYEQYF

j_gene: TRBJ2-1
d_gene: .
v_gene: TRBV7-9
abundance: .
CDR3nt: TGTGCCAGCAGCCCACGCCCCCGTCAACCCTTTAATGAGCAGTTCTTC
CDR3aa: CASSPRPRQPFNEQFF

j_gene: TRBJ2-1
d_gene: .
v_gene: TRBV5-1
abundance: .
CDR3nt: TGCGCCAGCAGCTTTATAAAGAGCTCCTACAATGAGCAGTTCTTC
CDR3aa: CASSFIKSSYNEQFF

j_gene: TRBJ2-7
d_gene: TRBD2
v_gene: TRBV2
abundance: few
CDR3nt: TGTGCCAGCAGTCCTCGACTAGCGGGAGATGACGAGCAGTACTTC
CDR3aa: CASSPRLAGDDEQYF

j_gene: TRBJ2-3
d_gene: .
v_gene: TRBV19
abundance: .
CDR3nt: TGTGCCAGTAGTAGGCAGGGACGGACAGATACGCAGTATTTT
CDR3aa: CASSRQGRTDTQYF

j_gene: TRBJ1-2
d_gene: .
v_gene: TRBV18
abundance: .
CDR3nt: TGTGCCAGCTCACCACCCCGGGACAAAGTTCCTGGCTACACCTTC
CDR3aa: CASSPPRDKVPGYTF

j_gene: TRBJ1-5
d_gene: .
v_gene: TRBV9
abundance: .
CDR3nt: TGTGCCAGCAGCGTAGATATGAATCAGCCCCAGCATTTT
CDR3aa: CASSVDMNQPQHF

j_gene: TRBJ1-2
d_gene: .
v_gene: TRBV18
abundance: .
CDR3nt: TGTGCCAGCTCACCCGTTCCAGGCGGGAGCTATGGCTACACCTTC
CDR3aa: CASSPVPGGSYGYTF

j_gene: TRBJ2-2
d_gene: .
v_gene: TRBV2
abundance: few
CDR3nt: TGTGCCAGCAAGACCGGGACGAACACCGGGGAGCTGTTTTTT
CDR3aa: CASKTGTNTGELFF

j_gene: TRBJ2-5
d_gene: .
v_gene: TRBV7-2
abundance: .
CDR3nt: TGTGCCAGCAGCTTAGAGGGGGGGTCCTGGAAGACCCAGTACTTC
CDR3aa: CASSLEGGSWKTQYF

j_gene: TRBJ2-3
d_gene: .
v_gene: TRBV19
abundance: .
CDR3nt: TGTGCCAGTAAAGAGGGTCCGGATACGCAGTATTTT
CDR3aa: CASKEGPDTQYF

j_gene: TRBJ1-2
d_gene: .
v_gene: TRBV19
abundance: .
CDR3nt: TGTGCCAGTAGTATAGCCCCCGTCGGGGTTGAGTATGGCTACACCTTC
CDR3aa: CASSIAPVGVEYGYTF

j_gene: TRBJ1-3
d_gene: .
v_gene: TRBV10-3
abundance: .
CDR3nt: TGTGCCATCAGGGAATTTGGGTTACGAGGGGCCCCCTCTGGAAACACCATATATTTT
CDR3aa: CAIREFGLRGAPSGNTIYF

j_gene: TRBJ2-1
d_gene: .
v_gene: TRBV7-3
abundance: .
CDR3nt: TGTGCCAGCAGCTTGGGATACAATGAGCAGTTCTTC
CDR3aa: CASSLGYNEQFF

j_gene: TRBJ2-5
d_gene: TRBD2
v_gene: TRBV11-2
abundance: .
CDR3nt: TGTGCCAGCAGCACATCCCGGGGGCTAGCGGGAGGCACCCAAGAGACCCAGTACTTC
CDR3aa: CASSTSRGLAGGTQETQYF

j_gene: TRBJ1-1
d_gene: .
v_gene: TRBV6-6
abundance: .
CDR3nt: TGTGCCAGCAGTGACAGGACAGATTCCAACACTGAAGCTTTCTTT
CDR3aa: CASSDRTDSNTEAFF

j_gene: TRBJ1-5
d_gene: .
v_gene: TRBV5-1
abundance: .
CDR3nt: TGCGCCAGCAGTCTAGACAGTGCCGCGGATCAGCCCCAGCATTTT
CDR3aa: CASSLDSAADQPQHF

j_gene: TRBJ2-5
d_gene: .
v_gene: TRBV7-3
abundance: .
CDR3nt: TGTGCCAGCAGCTTATGGCAAGTCGGGACCCAGTACTTC
CDR3aa: CASSLWQVGTQYF

j_gene: TRBJ2-7
d_gene: TRBD2
v_gene: TRBV7-9
abundance: .
CDR3nt: TGTGCCAGCAGCCCCGCCGGGACTAGCGGGAGGTTCTACGAGCAGTACTTC
CDR3aa: CASSPAGTSGRFYEQYF

j_gene: TRBJ1-4
d_gene: .
v_gene: TRBV6-1
abundance: .
CDR3nt: TGTGCCAGCAGGATGCCTTCTAATGAAAAACTGTTTTTT
CDR3aa: CASRMPSNEKLFF

j_gene: TRBJ1-3
d_gene: .
v_gene: TRBV5-6
abundance: .
CDR3nt: TGTGCCAGCAGCCCTGACAGGCTTGGAAACACCATATATTTT
CDR3aa: CASSPDRLGNTIYF

j_gene: TRBJ1-1
d_gene: .
v_gene: TRBV10-3
abundance: .
CDR3nt: TGTGCCATCACCCCTTCGGGGTTTGGGACTGAAGCTTTCTTT
CDR3aa: CAITPSGFGTEAFF

j_gene: TRBJ1-2
d_gene: .
v_gene: TRBV5-3
abundance: .
CDR3nt: TGTGCCAGAAGCAATCAGATCCTCACTAACTATGGCTACACCTTC
CDR3aa: CARSNQILTNYGYTF

j_gene: TRBJ1-1
d_gene: .
v_gene: TRBV6-6
abundance: .
CDR3nt: TGTGCCAGCAGTTACTCGATTGGTGCTGAAGCTTTCTTT
CDR3aa: CASSYSIGAEAFF

j_gene: TRBJ1-4
d_gene: TRBD1
v_gene: TRBV6-1
abundance: .
CDR3nt: TGTGCCAGCAGTGAAAGGGGGACAGGGAATGAAAAACTGTTTTTT
CDR3aa: CASSERGTGNEKLFF

j_gene: TRBJ2-5
d_gene: .
v_gene: TRBV5-4
abundance: .
CDR3nt: TGTGCCAGCAGCTTTCCGTCACTAGCAGAAGAGACCCAGTACTTC
CDR3aa: CASSFPSLAEETQYF

j_gene: TRBJ1-3
d_gene: .
v_gene: TRBV5-8
abundance: .
CDR3nt: TGTGCCAGCAGCCGCGAGGTGGTGGCTGGAAACACCATATATTTT
CDR3aa: CASSREVVAGNTIYF

j_gene: TRBJ2-5
d_gene: TRBD2
v_gene: TRBV7-7
abundance: once
CDR3nt: TGTGCTAGCAGCTCCCAGCGGGGGGGAAGTCAAGAGACCCAGTACTTC
CDR3aa: CASSSQRGGSQETQYF

j_gene: TRBJ2-3
d_gene: .
v_gene: TRBV7-9
abundance: .
CDR3nt: TGTGCCAGCAGCCCTAGAGGGGGGAGCACAGATACGCAGTATTTT
CDR3aa: CASSPRGGSTDTQYF

j_gene: TRBJ1-5
d_gene: TRBD1
v_gene: TRBV18
abundance: .
CDR3nt: TGTGCCAGCTCACCAACAGGGGGGGATCAGCCCCAGCATTTT
CDR3aa: CASSPTGGDQPQHF

j_gene: TRBJ2-7
d_gene: .
v_gene: TRBV21-1
abundance: .
CDR3nt: TGTGCCAGCGCAGCACAGGGAAACAACCGCGAGCAGTACTTC
CDR3aa: CASAAQGNNREQYF